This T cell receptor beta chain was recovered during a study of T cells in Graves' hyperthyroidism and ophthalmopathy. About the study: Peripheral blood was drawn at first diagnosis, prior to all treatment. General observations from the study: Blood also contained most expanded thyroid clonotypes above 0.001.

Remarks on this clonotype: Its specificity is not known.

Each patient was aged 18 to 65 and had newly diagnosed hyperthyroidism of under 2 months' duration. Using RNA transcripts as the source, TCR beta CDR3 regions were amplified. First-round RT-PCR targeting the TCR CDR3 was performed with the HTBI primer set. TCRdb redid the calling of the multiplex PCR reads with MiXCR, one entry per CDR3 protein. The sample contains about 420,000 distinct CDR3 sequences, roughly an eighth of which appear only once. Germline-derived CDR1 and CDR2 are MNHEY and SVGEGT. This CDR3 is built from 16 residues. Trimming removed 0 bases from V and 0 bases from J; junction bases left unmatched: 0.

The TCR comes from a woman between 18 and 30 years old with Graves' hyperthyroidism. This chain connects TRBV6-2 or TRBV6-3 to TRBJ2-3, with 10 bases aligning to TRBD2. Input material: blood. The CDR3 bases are TGTGCCAGCAGTTACTCGACTAGCGGGAGCACAGATACGCAGTATTTT. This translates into CASSYSTSGSTDTQYF.